This T cell receptor beta chain was found in a study of cytomegalovirus exposure and HLA in healthy donors. For the study at large: Out of around 360 genotyped donors, about 84% belonged to the Caucasian-associated ancestry cluster. General study points: As a later analysis revealed, most CMV-associated TCR beta chains appeared HLA-restricted. CMV serostatus stood as the only immune exposure information on hand.

A note on this clone: Its target is unknown.

The PCR employed 60 Vbeta primers together with 13 Jbeta primers. Produced via immunoSEQ multiplex PCR; TCRdb's table is partial and in-frame only. The listing contains tens of thousands of clones. The V segment lost 2 bases and the J segment 3 bases; nucleotides outside the gene matches: 7. The CDR3 length is 15 residues. CDR1 is MGHDK and CDR2 is SYGVNS in the germline V gene. The chain is built from TRBV25-1 and TRBJ2-7; 7 positions agree with TRBD2. The sequencing sample was made of PBMCs. The clonotype comes from a woman under 30 in good health and CMV-seronegative. The CDR3: CASSEPGLPFYEQYF. The CDR3 coding sequence is TGTGCCAGCAGTGAACCGGGACTACCGTTCTACGAGCAGTACTTC.